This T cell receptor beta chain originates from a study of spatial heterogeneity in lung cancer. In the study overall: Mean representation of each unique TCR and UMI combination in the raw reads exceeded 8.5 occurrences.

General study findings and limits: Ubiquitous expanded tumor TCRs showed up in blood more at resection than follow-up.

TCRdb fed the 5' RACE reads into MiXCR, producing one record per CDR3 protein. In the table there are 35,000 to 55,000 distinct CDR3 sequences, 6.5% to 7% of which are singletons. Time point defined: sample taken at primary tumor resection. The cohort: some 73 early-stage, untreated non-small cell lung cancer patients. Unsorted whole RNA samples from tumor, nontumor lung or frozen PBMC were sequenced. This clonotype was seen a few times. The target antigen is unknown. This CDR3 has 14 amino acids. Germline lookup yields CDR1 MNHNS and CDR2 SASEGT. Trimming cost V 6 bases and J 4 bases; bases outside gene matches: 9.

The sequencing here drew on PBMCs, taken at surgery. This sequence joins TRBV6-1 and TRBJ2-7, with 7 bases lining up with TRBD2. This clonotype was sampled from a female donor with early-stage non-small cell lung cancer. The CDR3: CASSREREGYEQYF. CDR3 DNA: TGTGCCAGCAGCCGGGAAAGGGAGGGGTACGAGCAGTACTTC.